This T cell receptor beta chain originates from a study of shared clonotypes between healthy human individuals. Whole-study context: Per-donor plates numbered three CD4 naive, three CD4 memory, two CD8 naive and one CD8 memory.

Trimming took off 6 bases at V and 5 bases at J, with 10 bases between the two ends. This CDR3 has 13 amino acids. Germline V lookup: CDR1 MNHNS, CDR2 SASEGT. Remarks on this clone: This CDR3 is also generated by other DNA sequences in the sample.

Template for every sorted-subset replicate PCR totaled about 200 ng DNA, about 30,000 T cell genomes. Libraries were prepared by immunoSEQ multiplex PCR; TCRdb keeps only in-frame clonotypes and omits some of them. The sample carries 1,100,000 or so clones, approximately 80% recorded once. Sequencing was carried out using memory CD4+ T cells from PBMCs. Sample subset: CD45RA-negative fraction. The chain recombines TRBV6-1 with TRBJ2-2; D gene ambiguous. The TCR was taken from a man aged 18 to 30 in good health. Some clones in this sample may be carry-over from other donors' samples. The CDR3 here is CASSGVGTGELFF. The CDR3 bases are TGTGCCAGCAGCGGTGTAGGGACCGGGGAGCTGTTTTTT.